Each of the 27 T cell receptor beta chains below was sequenced from the same sample in a study of OX40 agonist ivuxolimab in advanced cancers. The data were produced by immunoSEQ multiplex PCR, yet TCRdb's version contains in-frame clones alone and is incomplete. This sample has tens of thousands of clones, with 70% to 90% found just once. The material sequenced was CD4+ or CD8+ T cells sorted from blood, taken in a trial of the OX40 agonist ivuxolimab. The source is an adult with an advanced solid tumor such as melanoma, head and neck, liver or kidney cancer.

This chain joins TRBV2 and TRBJ1-1; D unresolved. The CDR3 contains 17 residues. Germline V lookup: CDR1 SNHLY, CDR2 FYNNEI. Between the trimmed V and J ends, which lost 3 bases and 0 bases, there was a span of 17 bases. The CDR3 DNA is TGTGCCAGCAGTGAGTTTTCGGGTCCCGTAATGAACACTGAAGCTTTCTTT. It encodes CASSEFSGPVMNTEAFF.

The chain couples TRBV29-1 to TRBJ2-5; TRBD2 aligns across 8 bases. Germline CDR1 is SQVTM and CDR2 is ANQGSEA. V shed 7 bases, J shed 3 bases, and the junction held 10 bases outside the gene matches. The CDR3 loop spans 14 amino acids. The CDR3 DNA reads as TGCAGCGGAGGGTTACTAGCGGAGAAAGAGACCCAGTACTTC. Residues: CSGGLLAEKETQYF. The complete variable domain, with remaining parts taken from reference TRBV29-1 and TRBJ2-5, reads SAVISQKPSRDICQRGTSLTIQCQVDSQVTMMFWYRQQPGQSLTLIATANQGSEATYESGFVIDKFPISRPNLTFSTLTVSNMSPEDSSIYLCSGGLLAEKETQYFGPGTRLLVL.

The chain links TRBV10-3 to TRBJ2-7; TRBD2 aligns across 15 bases. The CDR3 is made up of 15 amino acids. The germline V gene encodes CDR1 ENHRY and CDR2 SYGVKD. The V gene end was trimmed by 4 bases and the J gene end by 4 bases; junction bases not matched to a gene: 2. The CDR3 here is CAISGGLAGGYEQYF. DNA for the CDR3: TGTGCCATCAGTGGGGGACTAGCGGGAGGTTACGAGCAGTACTTC.

The chain combines TRBV7-2 with TRBJ2-2; 12 positions agree with TRBD2. The CDR3 is 16 amino acids. Germline V gene sequence: CDR1 SGHTA, CDR2 FQGNSA. The trim removed 4 bases at V and 7 bases at J, leaving 7 bases unmatched. CDR3 region: CASSSRLAGAGGELFF. The CDR3 nucleotides read TGTGCCAGCAGCTCGAGACTAGCGGGAGCCGGCGGGGAGCTGTTTTTT.

The chain combines TRBV5-1 with TRBJ2-5, with a possible D match to TRBD1 (5 bases). Trimming took off 0 bases at V and 5 bases at J, with 14 bases between the two ends. The CDR3 extends over 15 amino acids. Germline lookup yields CDR1 SGHRS and CDR2 YFSETQ. CDR3: CASSLAGQGGETQYF. As DNA, the CDR3 is TGCGCCAGCAGCTTGGCCGGGCAGGGTGGTGAGACCCAGTACTTC.

The chain couples TRBV18 to TRBJ2-1; 11 nucleotides match TRBD1. This CDR3 is built from 15 residues. CDR1 KGHSH and CDR2 LQKENI come from the germline V gene. The J segment lost 2 bases and the V segment lost 3 bases, leaving 0 bases of the junction unmatched. In DNA, the CDR3 is TGTGCCAGCTCACCGGGACAGGGGGCCTACAATGAGCAGTTCTTC. Its protein product is CASSPGQGAYNEQFF.

The CDR3 is CASTRTGDYGYTF. In nucleotides, the CDR3 is TGTGCCAGCACCCGGACAGGCGACTATGGCTACACCTTC. V and J are TRBV14 and TRBJ1-2, with 7 bases identical to TRBD1. V dropped 7 bases and J dropped 3; count of bases not matched to a gene: 5. Germline values: CDR1 SGHDN, CDR2 FVKESK. There are 13 residues in the CDR3.

The V gene is TRBV5-8, the J gene TRBJ2-5; D is uncertain. This CDR3 is built from 14 residues. Germline lookup yields CDR1 SGHTS and CDR2 YDEGEE. Trimming left V 4 bases short and J 1 base short, with 11 bases between. The CDR3 DNA is TGTGCCAGCAGCCCGTGGGCAGCCCAAGAGACCCAGTACTTC. It codes for CASSPWAAQETQYF. The full variable domain, its missing parts supplied by reference TRBV5-8 and TRBJ2-5, is EAGVTQSPTHLIKTRGQQATLRCSPISGHTSVYWYQQALGLGLQFLLWYDEGEERNRGNFPPRFSGRQFPNYSSELNVNALELEDSALYLCASSPWAAQETQYFGPGTRLLVL.

The V and J genes are TRBV2 and TRBJ2-5, with D perhaps matching TRBD1 or TRBD2 (5 bases each). Germline V gene data show CDR1 as SNHLY and CDR2 as FYNNEI. V was cut by 5 bases and J by 4 bases, with 11 bases left in between. This CDR3 comprises 13 residues. CDR3 coding DNA: TGTGCCAGCAGTTCCCAGGGAGCAGAGACCCAGTACTTC. Protein product: CASSSQGAETQYF. Full variable domain (missing parts from reference TRBV2 and TRBJ2-5): EPEVTQTPSHQVTQMGQEVILRCVPISNHLYFYWYRQILGQKVEFLVSFYNNEISEKSEIFDDQFSVERPDGSNFTLKIRSTKLEDSAMYFCASSSQGAETQYFGPGTRLLVL.

V usage is TRBV9 and J usage is TRBJ2-1; TRBD2 matches at 11 bases. V was clipped by 3 bases and J by 0 bases; unmatched bases: 5. CDR3 size: 17 residues. CDR1 SGDLS and CDR2 YYNGEE come from the germline V gene. The CDR3 loop reads CASSEGLAASSYNEQFF. Here the CDR3 DNA reads TGTGCCAGCAGCGAGGGACTAGCGGCAAGCTCCTACAATGAGCAGTTCTTC.

CDR3 amino acids: CASSLGTGGGNTEAFF. Written as DNA, the CDR3 is TGCGCCAGCAGCTTGGGGACAGGGGGAGGGAACACTGAAGCTTTCTTT. The chain combines TRBV5-1 with TRBJ1-1; 10 bases agree with TRBD1. Germline values: CDR1 SGHRS, CDR2 YFSETQ. The CDR3 is made up of 16 amino acids. V was pared by 0 bases and J by 1 base, with 3 bases of the junction left unmatched.

The V gene is TRBV6-1, the J gene TRBJ2-7; TRBD1 matches 8 bases. Trimming removed 10 bases from V and 3 bases from J; junction bases left unmatched: 11. Germline V CDR1 and CDR2: MNHNS, SASEGT. The CDR3 length is 14 residues. CDR3 in DNA: TGTGCCACTGAGGGACGGACAGGGTTCTACGAGCAGTACTTC. It encodes CATEGRTGFYEQYF.

V gene TRBV6-5 combines with J gene TRBJ2-1, with unresolved D. V was shortened by 4 bases and J by 3 bases, with 7 bases between the two germline ends. This CDR3 has 13 amino acids. Germline V gene sequence: CDR1 MNHEY, CDR2 SVGAGI. CDR3 amino acids: CASSSWGYNEQFF. The CDR3 nucleotides read TGTGCCAGCAGTTCTTGGGGCTACAATGAGCAGTTCTTC.

The V and J genes are TRBV5-1 and TRBJ2-5, with D possibly being TRBD1 (5 bases). The germline V gene encodes CDR1 SGHRS and CDR2 YFSETQ. Trimming left V 0 bases short and J 4 bases short, with 16 bases between. This CDR3 is 16 amino acids long. The CDR3 loop is CASSLDPQGVGETQYF. In DNA, the CDR3 is TGCGCCAGCAGCTTGGATCCCCAGGGTGTTGGAGAGACCCAGTACTTC.

V is TRBV7-8 and J is TRBJ2-1; 9 positions agree with TRBD1. Per the germline V gene, CDR1 is SGHVS and CDR2 is FQNEAQ. The CDR3 has 15 amino acids. Germline trimming cut 4 bases from V and 4 bases from J; bases unmatched to any gene: 5. CDR3 sequence: CASSSGQGRYNEQFF. CDR3 DNA: TGTGCCAGCAGCTCGGGACAGGGCCGATACAATGAGCAGTTCTTC.

This chain connects TRBV19 to TRBJ2-1, with unresolved D. V shed 4 bases and J shed 0 bases, with 7 bases lying between them. This CDR3 comprises 14 residues. The germline gives CDR1 LNHDA, CDR2 SQIVND (reference sequence). CDR3 bases: TGTGCCAGTAGTAGCCAAGTCTCCTACAATGAGCAGTTCTTC. Encoded protein: CASSSQVSYNEQFF.

V gene TRBV30 combines with J gene TRBJ2-3; perhaps TRBD2 as D (6 bases). Deletions cut 0 bases from V and 5 bases from J, with 15 bases between. Germline V gene sequence: CDR1 GTSNPN, CDR2 SVGIG (reference sequence). This CDR3 region has 15 residues. CDR3 protein: CAWSVRRGGGDTQYF. The CDR3 nucleotides read TGTGCCTGGAGTGTACGGAGGGGCGGCGGAGATACGCAGTATTTT.

V and J are TRBV19 and TRBJ2-7; 7 bases fit TRBD2. This CDR3 is 15 amino acids long. V lost 4 bases and J lost 5; bases outside the gene matches: 11. Germline CDR1 reads LNHDA; CDR2 reads SQIVND (reference sequence). The CDR3 nucleotides read TGTGCCAGTAGTAGAGGGAGGGACTACTTAAACGAGCAGTACTTC. Its protein is CASSRGRDYLNEQYF. The variable domain in full, with the rest retrieved from reference TRBV19 and TRBJ2-7, is DGGITQSPKYLFRKEGQNVTLSCEQNLNHDAMYWYRQDPGQGLRLIYYSQIVNDFQKGDIAEGYSVSREKKESFPLTVTSAQKNPTAFYLCASSRGRDYLNEQYFGPGTRLTVT.

This clone occurred once. The chain links TRBV21-1 to TRBJ2-1; whether TRBD2, the table's D call, matches the DNA was not checked. TRBV21-1 is a known pseudogene. The CDR3 covers 15 residues. DNA of the CDR3: TGTGCCGTCTACTTGCGGGAGTCTCCCTACAATGAGCAGTTCTTC. The encoded protein is CAVYLRESPYNEQFF.

This clone has only one observation. Written as DNA, the CDR3 is TGTGCCAGCAGTTTGCCCTCGGGAGGGTCCCACGAGCAGTACTTC. It codes for CASSLPSGGSHEQYF. The chain uses TRBV28 and TRBJ2-7; 8 bases are a match to TRBD2. The CDR3 sequence is 15 residues long. V was clipped by 3 bases and J by 5 bases; unmatched bases: 9. Germline V lookup: CDR1 MDHEN, CDR2 SYDVKM.

The chain joins TRBV7-2 to TRBJ2-3; D ambiguous. The CDR3 runs 16 residues. V dropped 1 base and J dropped 0 bases, with 11 bases sitting between them. Looked up from germline, CDR1 is SGHTA and CDR2 is FQGNSA. CDR3 sequence (DNA): TGTGCCAGCAGCTTAGTTTCATCCTCTAGCACAGATACGCAGTATTTT. Amino acid sequence: CASSLVSSSSTDTQYF.

In this sample, this clone turned up a few times. This chain links TRBV7-9 with TRBJ1-2; 8 bases are a match to TRBD1. Per the germline V gene, CDR1 is SEHNR and CDR2 is FQNEAQ (reference sequence). Trimming removed 5 bases from V and 5 bases from J; junction bases left unmatched: 7. The CDR3 spans 14 residues. In nucleotides, the CDR3 is TGTGCCAGCAGCAGCGGGACAGGCGAGTATGGCTACACCTTC. This encodes CASSSGTGEYGYTF.

The rearrangement links TRBV7-2 to TRBJ2-5, with TRBD1 as a possible D gene (5 bases). V lost 5 bases and J 7 bases, leaving 17 bases between the germline ends. This CDR3 is built from 14 residues. The germline V gene encodes CDR1 SGHTA and CDR2 FQGNSA. This CDR3 reads CASSDDSRSATQYF. The CDR3 bases are TGTGCCAGCAGCGATGACAGTCGGTCGGCGACCCAGTACTTC.

This chain connects TRBV7-3 to TRBJ2-3; 7 nucleotides agree with TRBD2. Germline trimming cut 2 bases from V and 5 bases from J; bases unmatched to any gene: 4. The germline gives CDR1 SGHTA, CDR2 FQGTGA. The CDR3 spans 14 residues. DNA of the CDR3: TGTGCCAGCAGCTTACAGGCGGGAGTAGATACGCAGTATTTT. It translates to CASSLQAGVDTQYF.

Written as DNA, the CDR3 is TGTGCCAGCAGCCTGAGACTAGCGGGAGGGTACGAGCAGTACTTC. This translates into CASSLRLAGGYEQYF. The chain carries TRBV7-8 and TRBJ2-7, with TRBD2 matching over 14 bases. CDR1 is SGHVS, CDR2 FQNEAQ, per germline. The ends lost 5 bases at V and 4 bases at J; junction bases unmatched: 4. The length of the CDR3 is 15 residues.

This clone appeared a single time. The chain employs TRBV19 and TRBJ2-5; 9 bases align to TRBD2. Trimming cost V 2 bases and J 7 bases; bases outside gene matches: 11. CDR1 is LNHDA and CDR2 is SQIVND in the germline V gene (reference sequence). The CDR3 is made up of 16 amino acids. The CDR3: CASSIPGLAGVGTQYF. The DNA of the CDR3 is TGTGCCAGTAGTATACCGGGACTAGCAGGGGTGGGGACCCAGTACTTC.

This clone showed up just once. The chain carries TRBV4-2 and TRBJ2-1; D is perhaps TRBD2 (5 bases). Germline CDR1 LGHNA, CDR2 YNFKEQ. Between the trimmed V and J ends, which lost 2 bases and 9 bases, there was a span of 11 bases. The CDR3 sequence is 13 residues long. CDR3: CASSQPIEGEQFF. The CDR3 region has the DNA TGTGCCAGCAGCCAACCCATCGAGGGTGAGCAGTTCTTC.